This TCR beta chain was profiled in a study of cytomegalovirus exposure and HLA in healthy donors. Study details: When 350 to 500 donors were genotyped, roughly 82% of them were found to fall in the Caucasian-associated ancestry cluster. General study results and limits: A later analysis linked some 17,000 TCR beta sequences to HLA alleles at 0.05 false discovery rate. CMV serostatus was the sole immune exposure information available. Researchers reported in a later analysis that common viral pathogens appeared linked to several top clusters.

Germline V gene data show CDR1 as SGHDN and CDR2 as FVKESK. V was pared by 6 bases and J by 3 bases, with 14 bases between. This CDR3 has 14 amino acids. Details on this clone: What it binds is not known.

Primers: 60 Vbeta forward and 13 Jbeta reverse. Data came from immunoSEQ multiplex PCR; TCRdb stores just in-frame clones and leaves some out. The sample contains some 190,000 clones, more than 65% of which appear only once. This TCR derives from a female donor in good health and CMV-seronegative. Sequencing was carried out using PBMCs. The chain links TRBV14 to TRBJ2-5; a weak D match, TRBD1 (6 bases). The CDR3 DNA is TGTGCCAGCAGTAATCGGGACAACGAAGAGACCCAGTACTTC. This gives the protein CASSNRDNEETQYF.